Sequencing of this T cell receptor beta chain was carried out in a study of OX40 agonist ivuxolimab in advanced cancers. Only in-frame clones appear in the TCRdb table, and some are missing; sequencing was by immunoSEQ multiplex PCR. Of some 73,000 clones in the sample, approximately 90% are singletons; the top ten hold 9.5% to 13%. Baseline, cycle 4 day 1, and cycle 7 day 1 were the blood sampling points. The length of the CDR3 is 15 residues. The junction had 8 bases not matched to a gene; V was cut back by 2 bases and J by 4 bases. In germline, CDR1 is SGHDT, CDR2 YYEEEE. The source of this sequence is an adult with an advanced solid tumor such as melanoma, head and neck, liver or kidney cancer. This chain joins TRBV5-6 and TRBJ1-2; TRBD1 agrees at 7 bases. Sample: CD4+ or CD8+ T cells sorted from blood, taken in a trial of the OX40 agonist ivuxolimab. CDR3 sequence reads: CASSFGQDWSYGYTF. The CDR3 DNA is TGTGCCAGCAGCTTTGGACAGGACTGGTCCTATGGCTACACCTTC.